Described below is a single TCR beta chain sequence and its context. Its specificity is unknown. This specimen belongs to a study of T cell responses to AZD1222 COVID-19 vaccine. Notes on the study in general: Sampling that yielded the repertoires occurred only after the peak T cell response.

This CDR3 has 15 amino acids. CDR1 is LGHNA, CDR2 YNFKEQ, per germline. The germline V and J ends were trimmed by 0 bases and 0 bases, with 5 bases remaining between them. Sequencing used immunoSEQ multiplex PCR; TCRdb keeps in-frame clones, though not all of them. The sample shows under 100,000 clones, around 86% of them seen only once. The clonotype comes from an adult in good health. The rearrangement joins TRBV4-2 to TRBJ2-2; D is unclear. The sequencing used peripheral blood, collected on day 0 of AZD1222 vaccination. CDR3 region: CASSQDNSNTGELFF. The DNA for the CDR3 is TGTGCCAGCAGCCAAGATAACTCGAACACCGGGGAGCTGTTTTTT.